This T cell receptor (beta chain) appears in the sequencing data of a study of human T cells and chemical hapten exposure. TCRdb independently ran MiXCR on the RACE reads; one entry per CDR3 protein. The sample has some 350,000 distinct CDR3 sequences, about 7% seen once. Time point defined: patch test 1, 2 weeks after DPC sensitization. The treatment: therapeutic diphenylcyclopropenone sensitization with weekly scalp DPC. CDR3 length: 15 amino acids. Germline CDR1 reads SGHRS; CDR2 reads YFSETQ. V was shortened by 2 bases and J by 4 bases, with 14 bases between the two germline ends. This specimen consisted of whole blood, obtained in connection with sensitization to the hapten diphenylcyclopropenone (DPC). The receptor comes from a woman under 30 with alopecia areata. Some clones in this sample may be carry-over from other donors' samples. The chain couples TRBV5-1 to TRBJ2-3, with D possibly being TRBD1 or TRBD2 (5 bases each). CDR3 sequence: CASSFGQGRADTQYF. For the CDR3, the DNA is TGCGCCAGCAGCTTTGGCCAGGGACGAGCAGATACGCAGTATTTT.